The 22 T cell receptor beta chains presented below share a single source sample, sequenced in a study of blood T cell repertoires in COVID-19. TCRdb's table, derived via immunoSEQ multiplex PCR, lists solely in-frame clones and lacks some. Among about 42,000 clones listed, approximately 88% were seen once. The sequenced material came from peripheral blood. All receptors come from a human donor in a cohort sampled during active COVID-19.

This clone was seen just once. The rearrangement joins TRBV20-1 to TRBJ2-3; TRBD2 might be the D (5 bases). The CDR3 consists of 10 residues. Germline V gene lookup returns CDR1 DFQATT and CDR2 SNEGSKA (reference sequence). Trimming shortened V by 8 bases and J by 5 bases, and 8 bases separated the two germline ends. The CDR3 DNA follows: TGCAGTCTCGGGGTAGATACGCAGTATTTT. This gives the protein CSLGVDTQYF.

The genes are TRBV12-3 or TRBV12-4 and TRBJ1-2; D remains ambiguous. V dropped 6 bases and J dropped 5 bases, with 13 bases sitting between them. This CDR3 contains 13 residues. Here the CDR3 DNA reads TGTGCCAGCAGCTTTAAAGAGGGATATGGCTACACCTTC. Protein: CASSFKEGYGYTF.

V usage is TRBV2 and J usage is TRBJ2-7; 8 bases match TRBD1. CDR1 is SNHLY and CDR2 is FYNNEI in the germline V gene. The CDR3 contains 11 residues. V shed 9 bases and J 6 bases; nucleotides not matched to a gene: 4. The DNA of the CDR3 is TGTGCCAGAGGACAGGGCATCGAGCAGTACTTC. This sequence encodes CARGQGIEQYF.

This clone was detected once. The rearrangement links TRBV18 to TRBJ1-1; 9 bases line up with TRBD1. This CDR3 spans 17 amino acids. Germline V gene data show CDR1 as KGHSH and CDR2 as LQKENI. V lost 3 bases and J lost 3; bases outside the gene matches: 11. The CDR3 loop is CASSPRRTGDMDTEAFF. CDR3 bases: TGTGCCAGCTCACCGCGTCGGACAGGGGATATGGACACTGAAGCTTTCTTT.

This chain uses TRBV6-2 or TRBV6-3 with TRBJ2-7, with 8 nucleotides matching TRBD2. Germline values: CDR1 MNHEY, CDR2 SVGEGT. The J segment lost 7 bases and the V segment lost 4 bases, leaving 9 bases of the junction unmatched. The CDR3 extends over 14 amino acids. In DNA, the CDR3 is TGTGCCAGCAGTTTGCCGGGGGGGACTAGAGAGCAGTACTTC. Translation gives CASSLPGGTREQYF.

The table lists this clone with a few counts. The chain recombines TRBV28 with TRBJ2-5; D possibly corresponds to TRBD2 (6 bases). The ends were cut back, 6 bases at V and 5 bases at J, with 22 bases in the middle. The CDR3 length is 16 residues. The V gene's germline CDR1 is MDHEN and CDR2 SYDVKM. The DNA for the CDR3 is TGTGCCAGCAGCCCCTGGGAGCGGCGGGGACGGGAGACCCAGTACTTC. As protein: CASSPWERRGRETQYF.

This chain joins TRBV3-1 (or the pseudogene TRBV3-2) and TRBJ2-1, with 8 nucleotides matching TRBD2. V shed 4 bases and J 4 bases; nucleotides not matched to a gene: 12. Germline loops: CDR1 LGHDT, CDR2 YNNKEL (reference sequence). The CDR3 is 17 amino acids. CDR3 protein: CASSPRGVTSAYNEQFF. The CDR3 nucleotides read TGTGCCAGCAGCCCCCGGGGAGTGACTAGCGCTTACAATGAGCAGTTCTTC.

The genes are TRBV6-6 and TRBJ1-4; TRBD1 is a possible D gene (5 bases). This CDR3 has 15 residues. Germline-derived CDR1 and CDR2 are MNHNY and SVGAGI (reference sequence). Trimming left V 5 bases short and J 3 bases short, with 13 bases between. The CDR3 reads CASSIRGTSNEKLFF. The CDR3 region has the DNA TGTGCCAGCAGTATTAGGGGTACATCTAATGAAAAACTGTTTTTT.

The V gene is TRBV6-4, the J gene TRBJ2-7, with TRBD1 identical over 9 bases. The CDR3 length is 16 residues. Unmatched junction bases numbered 12, after V lost 4 bases and J lost 5 bases. CDR1 is MRHNA, CDR2 SNTAGT, per germline. The CDR3 coding sequence is TGTGCCAGCAGTGCCGACCCGGGACAGGGTCCCCACGAGCAGTACTTC. Translating it yields CASSADPGQGPHEQYF.

The chain combines TRBV7-2 with TRBJ2-5; maybe TRBD1 (6 bases). Trimming cost V 1 base and J 5 bases, with 8 bases left between them. The CDR3 consists of 13 residues. Germline V gene lookup returns CDR1 SGHTA and CDR2 FQGNSA. The CDR3 DNA follows: TGTGCCAGCAGCTTAGGGGGGCGGGAGACCCAGTACTTC. This codes for CASSLGGRETQYF.

The V gene is TRBV6-5, the J gene TRBJ2-7, with 7 positions matching TRBD1. Germline CDR1 reads MNHEY; CDR2 reads SVGAGI. This CDR3 spans 14 amino acids. Trimming at V came to 5 bases and at J to 0 bases, leaving 4 bases not matched to a gene. The chain's CDR3 is CASSRGQASYEQYF. In DNA, the CDR3 is TGTGCCAGCAGTAGAGGACAGGCCTCCTACGAGCAGTACTTC.

The gene calls are TRBV5-1 and TRBJ2-1; 9 bases agree with TRBD2. Per the germline V gene, CDR1 is SGHRS and CDR2 is YFSETQ. After removal of 1 base from V and 5 bases from J, the junction contained 7 bases not matched to a gene. The CDR3 runs 16 residues. The chain's CDR3 is CASSLRAGGPHNEQFF. DNA for the CDR3: TGCGCCAGCAGCTTGAGGGCGGGAGGGCCCCACAATGAGCAGTTCTTC.

This chain connects TRBV7-3 to TRBJ2-1; D gene uncertain. Germline lookup yields CDR1 SGHTA and CDR2 FQGTGA. This CDR3 contains 13 residues. V was clipped by 6 bases and J by 1 base, with 7 bases between them. The CDR3 loop reads CASRGSSYNEQFF. In DNA form, the CDR3 reads TGTGCCAGCAGGGGCTCGTCCTACAATGAGCAGTTCTTC. The full variable domain, with the rest looked up from reference TRBV7-3 and TRBJ2-1, is GAGVSQTPSNKVTEKGKYVELRCDPISGHTALYWYRQSLGQGPEFLIYFQGTGAADDSGLPNDRFFAVRPEGSVSTLKIQRTERGDSAVYLCASRGSSYNEQFFGPGTRLTVL.

The chain links TRBV30 to TRBJ1-5; possible D gene TRBD1, 5 bases. Trimming left V 7 bases short and J 6 bases short, with 19 bases between. Germline CDR1 reads GTSNPN; CDR2 reads SVGIG (reference sequence). This CDR3 has 14 amino acids. CDR3 sequence: CAFRLKTQGQPQHF. DNA for the CDR3: TGTGCCTTTAGACTGAAAACCCAGGGTCAGCCCCAGCATTTT.

This chain uses TRBV7-9 with TRBJ1-3; D is unresolved. Germline-derived CDR1 and CDR2 are SEHNR and FQNEAQ (reference sequence). The ends were cut back, 6 bases at V and 4 bases at J, with 10 bases in the middle. The CDR3 runs to 13 residues. The CDR3 nucleotides read TGTGCCAGCAGTCTCTCTCTCGGAAACACCATATATTTT. Protein: CASSLSLGNTIYF.

The chain has TRBV5-5 and TRBJ2-3; TRBD1 aligns across 8 bases. The germline V gene has CDR1 SGHKS and CDR2 YYEKEE (reference sequence). V lost 2 bases to trimming and J lost 6 bases; unmatched junction nucleotides: 5. The CDR3 is made up of 14 amino acids. The CDR3 region is CASSFGTGQDTQYF. DNA for the CDR3: TGTGCCAGCAGCTTCGGGACAGGACAGGATACGCAGTATTTT.

The chain carries TRBV11-2 and TRBJ1-2, with D maybe TRBD1 (5 bases). The CDR3 has 16 amino acids. V lost 0 bases, J lost 4 bases, and 15 bases lay in between. Germline CDR1 is SGHAT and CDR2 is FQNNGV. The CDR3 region is CASSLDLGGVAYGYTF. DNA of the CDR3: TGTGCCAGCAGCTTAGATCTGGGGGGAGTAGCCTATGGCTACACCTTC.

The V gene is TRBV25-1, the J gene TRBJ1-2; 10 bases line up with TRBD1. This CDR3 is 16 amino acids long. V lost 3 bases and J lost 0; bases outside the gene matches: 4. Looked up from germline, CDR1 is MGHDK and CDR2 is SYGVNS. The CDR3 loop is CASSDWTGGANYGYTF. The DNA for the CDR3 is TGTGCCAGCAGTGATTGGACAGGGGGAGCTAACTATGGCTACACCTTC.

J is TRBJ2-2 and V is TRBV3-1 (or the pseudogene TRBV3-2); D uncertain. Deletions cut 0 bases from V and 0 bases from J, with 14 bases between. The CDR3 runs to 18 residues. In germline, CDR1 is LGHDT, CDR2 YNNKEL (reference sequence). In nucleotides, the CDR3 is TGTGCCAGCAGCCAAGATCCGTTGGCGGTCGCGAACACCGGGGAGCTGTTTTTT. It is translated as CASSQDPLAVANTGELFF.

In this sample, this clone turned up once. The chain links TRBV6-5 to TRBJ2-5, with 7 nucleotides matching TRBD2. CDR1 and CDR2 (germline): MNHEY, SVGAGI. The trim removed 3 bases at V and 3 bases at J, leaving 10 bases unmatched. The CDR3 contains 16 residues. Written as DNA, the CDR3 is TGTGCCAGCAGTTATTCGCCGAGGCTAGCGGAAGAGACCCAGTACTTC. Residues: CASSYSPRLAEETQYF.

The rearrangement uses TRBV24-1 and TRBJ1-2, with D unresolved. V was cut by 3 bases and J by 4 bases, with 11 bases left in between. The germline CDR1 and CDR2 sequences are KGHDR and SFDVKD. This CDR3 region has 14 residues. CDR3 sequence reads: CATSDERVTYGYTF. DNA for the CDR3: TGTGCCACCAGTGATGAGAGGGTTACCTATGGCTACACCTTC.

V and J are TRBV5-1 and TRBJ2-1, with TRBD2 as a possible D gene (5 bases). Germline CDR1 and CDR2: SGHRS and YFSETQ. The V and J ends lost 5 bases and 0 bases respectively, with 12 bases between them. The CDR3 is 15 amino acids. The CDR3 bases are TGCGCCAGCAGGCAAGAAACTAGCTCCTACAATGAGCAGTTCTTC. It codes for CASRQETSSYNEQFF.